This entry features one T cell receptor beta chain sequence. Its antigen is not known. The sample comes from a study of cytomegalovirus exposure and HLA in healthy donors. Study at large: About 85 million unique TCRs from HLA-typed donors were held in an early release of data.

The PCR was carried out with 60 Vbeta primers and 13 Jbeta primers. Assay used: immunoSEQ multiplex PCR; TCRdb lists only in-frame clones, some missing. This sample carries 150,000 or so clones, 70% to 90% of them seen once, and the ten largest clones take 2.3%. Study results and caveats: In a later analysis, a missense DCLRE1C variant was linked to TCR beta V- and J-gene trimming. In most subjects, TCR beta sequences reportedly gave accurate predictions of HLA-A and HLA-B alleles. Investigators reported 150 to 200 TCR beta chains as tied to cytomegalovirus.

Germline V gene sequence: CDR1 SQVTM, CDR2 ANQGSEA. Between the trimmed V and J ends, which lost 6 bases and 2 bases, there was a span of 12 bases. The CDR3 runs to 13 residues. Sequenced: PBMCs. This receptor was taken from a woman aged 18-29 years in good health and CMV-seronegative. The rearrangement uses TRBV29-1 and TRBJ2-3, with D perhaps matching TRBD2 (5 bases). CDR3 sequence: CSVTGFNTDTQYF. Here the CDR3 DNA reads TGCAGCGTGACGGGATTTAACACAGATACGCAGTATTTT.